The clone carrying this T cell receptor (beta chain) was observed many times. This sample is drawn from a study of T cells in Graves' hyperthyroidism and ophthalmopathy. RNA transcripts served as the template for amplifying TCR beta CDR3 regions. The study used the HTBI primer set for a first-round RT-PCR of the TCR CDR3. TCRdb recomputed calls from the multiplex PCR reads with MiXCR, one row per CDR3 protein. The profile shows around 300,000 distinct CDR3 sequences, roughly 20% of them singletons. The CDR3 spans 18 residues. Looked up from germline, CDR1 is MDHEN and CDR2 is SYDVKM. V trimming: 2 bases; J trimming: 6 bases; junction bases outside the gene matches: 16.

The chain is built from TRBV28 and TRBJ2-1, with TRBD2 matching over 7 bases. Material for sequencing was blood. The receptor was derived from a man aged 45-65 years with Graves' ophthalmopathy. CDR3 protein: CASSLRGLGGRRGNEQFF. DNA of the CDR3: TGTGCCAGCAGTTTAAGGGGTCTGGGCGGGAGACGGGGCAATGAGCAGTTCTTC. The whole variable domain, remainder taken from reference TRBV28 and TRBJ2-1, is DVKVTQSSRYLVKRTGEKVFLECVQDMDHENMFWYRQDPGLGLRLIYFSYDVKMKEKGDIPEGYSVSREKKERFSLILESASTNQTSMYLCASSLRGLGGRRGNEQFFGPGTRLTVL.